These T cell receptor beta chains were read from a single sample in a study of T cells in Graves' hyperthyroidism and ophthalmopathy. One entry per CDR3 protein results from TCRdb running MiXCR on the multiplex PCR reads. The sample comprises some 440,000 distinct CDR3 sequences, approximately 14% of which are singletons, and 13% to 15% rests with the top ten. The sample comprised blood. The receptors were gathered from a woman younger than 30 with Graves' hyperthyroidism. The CDR3 runs from the conserved cysteine through the conserved F or W. The order of the fields is V gene, D gene, clone size, J gene, CDR3 protein, CDR3 DNA. A D gene is named only where the DNA matches it firmly. Rows may omit the clone size; those that give it use once, few, many or a size class.

>TRBV28|TRBD2|many|TRBJ2-7
CASSSAGASGNYEQYF
TGTGCCAGCAGTTCCGCCGGGGCTAGCGGGAACTACGAGCAGTACTTC
>TRBV2|NA|many|TRBJ1-6
CASSVSRGGNSPLHF
TGTGCCAGCAGTGTCTCCAGGGGAGGGAATTCACCCCTCCACTTT
>TRBV5-1|TRBD1|many|TRBJ1-1
CASTLWDRESTEAFF
TGCGCCAGCACCCTCTGGGACAGAGAGAGCACTGAAGCTTTCTTT
>TRBV6-5|NA|NA|TRBJ1-2
CASSYSGEGGYTF
TGTGCCAGCAGTTACTCGGGGGAAGGGGGCTACACCTTC
>TRBV7-6|TRBD2|NA|TRBJ2-3
CASSLEGLAGARTDTQYF
TGTGCCAGCAGCTTAGAGGGTCTAGCGGGGGCCCGCACAGATACGCAGTATTTT
>TRBV28|NA|many|TRBJ1-5
CASSFPSWGGNQPQHF
TGTGCCAGCAGTTTCCCATCGTGGGGGGGCAATCAGCCCCAGCATTTT
>TRBV7-3|TRBD2|few|TRBJ2-1
CASSPGTSGRARSYNEQFF
TGTGCCAGCAGCCCCGGGACTAGCGGGAGGGCAAGGTCCTACAATGAGCAGTTCTTC
>TRBV11-3|NA|many|TRBJ2-2
CASSLEGGPGELFF
TGTGCCAGCAGCTTAGAAGGGGGTCCCGGGGAGCTGTTTTTT
>TRBV7-2|NA|many|TRBJ1-2
CASSLDPGRSSGYTF
TGTGCCAGCAGCTTAGATCCCGGCAGGTCGAGCGGCTACACCTTC
>TRBV2|TRBD2|many|TRBJ2-1
CASRALAISDNEQFF
TGTGCCAGCAGGGCACTAGCGATATCAGACAATGAGCAGTTCTTC
>TRBV5-1|TRBD1|NA|TRBJ1-2
CASSRGQGAANYGYTF
TGCGCCAGCAGCCGAGGACAGGGGGCAGCTAACTATGGCTACACCTTC
>TRBV27|NA|few|TRBJ1-2
CASSQTNGVLYGYTF
TGTGCCAGCAGTCAAACGAACGGGGTTCTCTATGGCTACACCTTC
>TRBV6-6|NA|NA|TRBJ1-4
CASSYSKSGTREKLFF
TGTGCCAGCAGTTACTCGAAATCGGGGACTAGAGAAAAACTGTTTTTT
>TRBV6-5|NA|NA|TRBJ2-7
CASSYSAISLNYEQYF
TGTGCCAGCAGTTACTCCGCGATAAGTCTAAACTACGAGCAGTACTTC
>TRBV6-2/TRBV6-3|NA|NA|TRBJ2-2
CASSFWSLSGVTGELFF
TGTGCCAGCAGTTTCTGGTCCCTGTCCGGGGTGACCGGGGAGCTGTTTTTT
>TRBV9|TRBD1|NA|TRBJ2-7
CASSVAQGSYEQYF
TGTGCCAGCAGCGTAGCACAGGGGTCCTACGAGCAGTACTTC
>TRBV11-2|TRBD1|many|TRBJ1-4
CASSRQPGGNEKLFF
TGTGCCAGCAGCCGGCAACCAGGGGGCAATGAAAAACTGTTTTTT
>TRBV12-3/TRBV12-4|NA|many|TRBJ1-2
CASSLNRNPLRGYTF
TGTGCCAGCAGTTTGAACAGGAACCCTCTAAGGGGCTACACCTTC
>TRBV19|NA|few|TRBJ1-5
CASRGGFDSQPQHF
TGTGCCAGTAGGGGCGGGTTTGATAGTCAGCCCCAGCATTTT
>TRBV7-9|NA|few|TRBJ1-2
CASSPRRDTYGYTF
TGTGCCAGCAGCCCACGTCGGGACACCTATGGCTACACCTTC
>TRBV6-4|TRBD1|NA|TRBJ1-1
CASSGGTGEAFF
TGTGCCAGCAGTGGGGGGACAGGGGAAGCTTTCTTT
>TRBV6-1|TRBD1|many|TRBJ2-7
CASTKTWGRTGVYEQYF
TGTGCCAGCACCAAAACCTGGGGCCGGACAGGGGTGTACGAGCAGTACTTC
>TRBV12-3/TRBV12-4|NA|many|TRBJ2-5
CASSTTGWETQYF
TGTGCCAGCAGTACAACAGGGTGGGAGACCCAGTACTTC
>TRBV6-1|NA|NA|TRBJ1-6
CASRTGSSNSPLHF
TGTGCCAGCAGAACAGGGTCTAGTAATTCACCCCTCCACTTT
>TRBV10-3|TRBD1|few|TRBJ1-4
CAISDPGTGVKKLFF
TGTGCCATCAGTGACCCCGGGACAGGGGTAAAAAAACTGTTTTTT
>TRBV12-3/TRBV12-4|NA|many|TRBJ2-5
CASSPSDGETQYF
TGTGCCAGCAGTCCCTCGGACGGAGAGACCCAGTACTTC
>TRBV11-2|TRBD2|NA|TRBJ2-1
CASSLAGASGRAGVGEQFF
TGTGCCAGCAGCTTAGCGGGGGCTAGCGGGAGGGCCGGAGTTGGGGAGCAGTTCTTC
>TRBV2|TRBD2|many|TRBJ2-3
CASRSGIAGDTQYF
TGTGCCAGCAGGAGTGGAATAGCGGGAGATACGCAGTATTTT
>TRBV29-1|NA|NA|TRBJ1-4
CSVEVRNNEKLFF
TGCAGCGTTGAGGTTAGGAATAATGAAAAACTGTTTTTT
>TRBV5-6|NA|few|TRBJ1-1
CASSLWQGLVLNTEAFF
TGTGCCAGCAGCTTGTGGCAGGGTCTGGTCTTGAACACTGAAGCTTTCTTT
>TRBV5-6|NA|many|TRBJ1-2
CASTIHGLSVWGYTF
TGTGCCAGCACCATTCATGGACTCTCCGTGTGGGGCTACACCTTC
>TRBV9|TRBD2|few|TRBJ2-3
CASSVGTSGGKTDTQYF
TGTGCCAGCAGCGTAGGGACTAGCGGGGGGAAGACAGATACGCAGTATTTT
>TRBV5-1|NA|few|TRBJ2-6
CASSLNVRASGANVLTF
TGCGCCAGCAGCTTGAATGTGAGGGCCTCTGGGGCCAACGTCCTGACTTTC
>TRBV7-2|NA|many|TRBJ2-1
CASSRTNEQFF
TGTGCCAGCAGCCGAACCAATGAGCAGTTCTTC
>TRBV4-3|NA|many|TRBJ1-1
CASRDTGTVNTEAFF
TGCGCCAGCAGAGATACCGGGACGGTGAACACTGAAGCTTTCTTT
>TRBV20-1|NA|many|TRBJ2-1
CSATDGENNEQFF
TGCAGTGCTACGGACGGTGAAAACAATGAGCAGTTCTTC
>TRBV20-1|TRBD1|many|TRBJ2-7
CSAPGTGTYEQYF
TGCAGTGCCCCGGGGACAGGTACCTACGAGCAGTACTTC
>TRBV20-1|TRBD1|many|TRBJ2-3
CSARDGDRVLDTQYF
TGCAGTGCTAGAGATGGAGACAGGGTTTTAGATACGCAGTATTTT
>TRBV19|NA|few|TRBJ2-4
CASSIGGPLNIQYF
TGTGCCAGTAGTATCGGAGGACCCTTAAACATTCAGTACTTC
>TRBV4-2|NA|few|TRBJ2-7
CASSLGQPSSYEQYF
TGTGCCAGCAGCCTAGGACAGCCTAGCTCCTACGAGCAGTACTTC
>TRBV6-1|TRBD1|NA|TRBJ1-2
CASTAGGGLGGGYTF
TGTGCCAGCACTGCAGGGGGGGGACTAGGGGGCGGCTACACCTTC